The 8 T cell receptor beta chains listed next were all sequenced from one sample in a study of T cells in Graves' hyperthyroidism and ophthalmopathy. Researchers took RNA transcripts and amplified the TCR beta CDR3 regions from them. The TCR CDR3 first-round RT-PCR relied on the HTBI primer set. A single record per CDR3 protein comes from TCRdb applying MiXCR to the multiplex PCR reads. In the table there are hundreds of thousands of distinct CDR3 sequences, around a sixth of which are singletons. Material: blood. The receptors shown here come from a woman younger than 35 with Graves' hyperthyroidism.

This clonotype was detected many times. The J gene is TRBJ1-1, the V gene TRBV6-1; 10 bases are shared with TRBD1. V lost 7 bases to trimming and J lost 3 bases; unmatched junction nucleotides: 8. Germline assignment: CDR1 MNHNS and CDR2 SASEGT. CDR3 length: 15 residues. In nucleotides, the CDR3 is TGTGCCAGCACTAAAAAGGGACAGGGGTACACTGAAGCTTTCTTT. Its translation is CASTKKGQGYTEAFF.

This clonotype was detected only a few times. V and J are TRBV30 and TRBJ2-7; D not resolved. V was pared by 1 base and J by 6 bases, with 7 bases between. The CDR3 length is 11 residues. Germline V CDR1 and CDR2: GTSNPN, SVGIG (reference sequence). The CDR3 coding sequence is TGTGCCTGGAGTGGGACGTCCGAGCAGTACTTC. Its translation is CAWSGTSEQYF.

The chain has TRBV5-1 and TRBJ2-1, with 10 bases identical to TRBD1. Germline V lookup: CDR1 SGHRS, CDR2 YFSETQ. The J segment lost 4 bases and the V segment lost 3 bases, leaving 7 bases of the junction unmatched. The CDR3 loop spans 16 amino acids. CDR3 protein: CASSSEPGQGYNEQFF. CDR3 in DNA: TGCGCCAGCAGCTCAGAGCCGGGACAGGGGTACAATGAGCAGTTCTTC.

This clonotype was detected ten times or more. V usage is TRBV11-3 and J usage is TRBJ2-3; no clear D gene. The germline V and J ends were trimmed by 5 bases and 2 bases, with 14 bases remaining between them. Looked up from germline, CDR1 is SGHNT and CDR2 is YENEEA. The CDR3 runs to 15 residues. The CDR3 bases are TGTGCCAGCAGCCCAACGGGTTTCCTCACAGATACGCAGTATTTT. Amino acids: CASSPTGFLTDTQYF.

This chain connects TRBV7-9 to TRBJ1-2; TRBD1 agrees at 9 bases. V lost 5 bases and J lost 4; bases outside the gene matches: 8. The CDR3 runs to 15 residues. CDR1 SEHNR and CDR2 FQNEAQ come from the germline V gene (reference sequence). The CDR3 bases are TGTGCCAGCAGCCCGGGACAGGGAGTTATCTATGGCTACACCTTC. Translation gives CASSPGQGVIYGYTF.

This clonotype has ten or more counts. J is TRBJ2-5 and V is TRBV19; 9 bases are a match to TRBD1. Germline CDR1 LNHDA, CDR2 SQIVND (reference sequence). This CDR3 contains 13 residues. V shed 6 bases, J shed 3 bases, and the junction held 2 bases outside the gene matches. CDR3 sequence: CASSGQGKETQYF. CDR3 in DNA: TGTGCCAGTAGCGGACAGGGGAAAGAGACCCAGTACTTC.

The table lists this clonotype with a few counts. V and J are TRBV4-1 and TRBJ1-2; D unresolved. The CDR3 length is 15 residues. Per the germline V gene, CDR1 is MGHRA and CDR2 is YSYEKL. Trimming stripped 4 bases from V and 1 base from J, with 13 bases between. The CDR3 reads CASSLRREDNYGYTF. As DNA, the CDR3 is TGCGCCAGCAGCCTCCGACGGGAGGATAACTATGGCTACACCTTC.

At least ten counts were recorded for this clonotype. CDR3 sequence (DNA): TGTGCCAGCAGTAATCGGGACAGGTCGACTGTGACTAATGAAAAACTGTTTTTT. It encodes CASSNRDRSTVTNEKLFF. The V gene is TRBV12-3 or TRBV12-4, the J gene TRBJ1-4, with 8 bases aligning to TRBD1. CDR3 length equals 18 residues. With 5 bases clipped from V and 2 bases from J, the junction kept 13 bases outside the gene matches.